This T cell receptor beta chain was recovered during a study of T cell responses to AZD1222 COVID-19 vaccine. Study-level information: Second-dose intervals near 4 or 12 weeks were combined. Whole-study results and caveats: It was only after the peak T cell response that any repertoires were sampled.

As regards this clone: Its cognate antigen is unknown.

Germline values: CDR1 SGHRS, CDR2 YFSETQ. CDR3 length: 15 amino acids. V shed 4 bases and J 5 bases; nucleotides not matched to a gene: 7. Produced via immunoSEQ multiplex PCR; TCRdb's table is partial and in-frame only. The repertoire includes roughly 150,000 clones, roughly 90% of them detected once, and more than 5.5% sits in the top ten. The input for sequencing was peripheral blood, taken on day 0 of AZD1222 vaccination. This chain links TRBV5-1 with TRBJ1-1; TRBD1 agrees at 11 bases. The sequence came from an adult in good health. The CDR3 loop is CASSPGQGAWTEAFF. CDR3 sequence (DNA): TGCGCCAGCAGCCCTGGACAGGGGGCGTGGACTGAAGCTTTCTTT. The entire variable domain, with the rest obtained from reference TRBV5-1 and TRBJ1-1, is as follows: KAGVTQTPRYLIKTRGQQVTLSCSPISGHRSVSWYQQTPGQGLQFLFEYFSETQRNKGNFPGRFSGRQFSNSRSEMNVSTLELGDSALYLCASSPGQGAWTEAFFGQGTRLTVV.